The present entry profiles one TCR beta chain with its context. Antigen unknown. cDNA synthesis used the whole RNA isolate, giving expressed TCRB sequences. Sequencing was performed with immunoSEQ multiplex PCR; in TCRdb, only in-frame clones are kept and a portion is missing. Among roughly 400,000 clones, about 15% were seen once, and the ten largest hold 0.03% to 0.04%. This specimen comes from a study of beta chain features in type 1 diabetes. Study-wide findings and caveats: Across patients, naive, central memory and Treg TCRB repertoires exhibited apparently greater similarity than was observed across healthy donors. A possible short-template PCR bias applies equally to patients and controls.

This CDR3 is 14 amino acids long. V shed 5 bases and J shed 0 bases, with 10 bases lying between them. Looked up from germline, CDR1 is MNHEY and CDR2 is SVGAGI. Purities in excess of 95% were seen in all sorted populations. Sequenced material: naive CD4+ T cells from blood. The chain couples TRBV6-5 to TRBJ2-5; weak D call: TRBD2 (5 bases). This receptor was taken from a man younger than 45 in good health. CDR3 sequence: CASSRLPDQETQYF. Written as DNA, the CDR3 is TGTGCCAGCAGTCGACTACCCGACCAAGAGACCCAGTACTTC.